In this sample, the clone carrying this T cell receptor (beta chain) turned up a few times. The antigen remains unidentified. The data belong to a study of blood T cells in healthy people across ages. Findings of the study overall: In the absence of known donor CMV status, changes in expanded clonotypes were possibly confounded.

The CDR3 runs 14 residues. The junction had 9 bases not matched to a gene; V was cut back by 4 bases and J by 7 bases. Germline CDR1 is LGHNA and CDR2 is YSLEER. The second PCR ran about 6 to 11 cycles with a sample-barcoded 5' primer and J-beta primers. One entry per CDR3 protein results from TCRdb running MiXCR on the 5' RACE reads. Of hundreds of thousands of distinct CDR3 sequences listed, over 40% are singletons. The chain combines TRBV4-3 with TRBJ2-5; TRBD2 matches 7 bases. Sequencing was done on a sample of blood. This sequence was found in a man of 80 years or more in good health. CDR3 amino acids: CASSPGAGVGTQYF. The DNA of the CDR3 is TGCGCCAGCAGCCCCGGCGCGGGGGTGGGGACCCAGTACTTC.